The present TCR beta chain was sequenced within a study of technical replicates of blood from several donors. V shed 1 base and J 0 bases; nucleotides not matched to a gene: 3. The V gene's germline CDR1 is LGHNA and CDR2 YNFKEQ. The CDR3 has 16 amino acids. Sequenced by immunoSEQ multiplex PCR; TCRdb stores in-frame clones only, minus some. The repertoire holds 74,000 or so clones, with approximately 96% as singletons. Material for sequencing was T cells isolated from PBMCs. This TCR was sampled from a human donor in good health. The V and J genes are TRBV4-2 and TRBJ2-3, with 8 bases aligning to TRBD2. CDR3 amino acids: CASSQGPSGSTDTQYF. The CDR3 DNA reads TGTGCCAGCAGCCAAGGTCCTAGCGGGAGCACAGATACGCAGTATTTT.